The text below deals with one T cell receptor (beta chain). This CDR3 has 14 residues. Germline lookup yields CDR1 SGHDT and CDR2 YYEEEE. The V and J ends lost 5 bases and 4 bases, in that order; junction bases with no gene match: 6. The sample is drawn from a study of cytomegalovirus exposure and HLA in healthy donors. Primers: 60 Vbeta forward and 13 Jbeta reverse. The data were produced by immunoSEQ multiplex PCR, yet TCRdb's version contains in-frame clones alone and is incomplete. The sample shows roughly 290,000 clones, approximately 80% of them seen only once. The TCR comes from a girl aged 2 to 9 in good health and CMV-seronegative. The gene calls are TRBV5-6 and TRBJ2-5; 9 bases agree with TRBD2. Sequencing was carried out using PBMCs. The CDR3 sequence is CASRIAGARETQYF. As DNA, the CDR3 is TGTGCCAGCAGAATAGCGGGGGCGAGAGAGACCCAGTACTTC.